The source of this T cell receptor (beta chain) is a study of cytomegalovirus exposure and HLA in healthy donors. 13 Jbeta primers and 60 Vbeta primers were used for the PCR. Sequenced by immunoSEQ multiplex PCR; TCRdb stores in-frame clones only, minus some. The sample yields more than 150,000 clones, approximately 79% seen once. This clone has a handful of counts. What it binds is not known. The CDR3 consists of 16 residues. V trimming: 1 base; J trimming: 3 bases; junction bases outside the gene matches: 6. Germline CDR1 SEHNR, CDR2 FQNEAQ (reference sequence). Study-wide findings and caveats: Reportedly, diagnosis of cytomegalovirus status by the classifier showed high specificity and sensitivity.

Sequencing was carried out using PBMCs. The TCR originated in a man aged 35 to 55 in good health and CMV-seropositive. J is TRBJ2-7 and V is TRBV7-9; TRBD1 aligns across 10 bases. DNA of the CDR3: TGTGCCAGCAGCTTAGTGCCGGGGACAGGGGACTACGAGCAGTACTTC. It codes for CASSLVPGTGDYEQYF.